A single T cell receptor beta chain is shown here with its context. This clonotype was seen a handful of times. Its antigen is unknown. Base qualities are not at hand, and no much larger clone is one base apart. The meaning of the sample's time point label: newly diagnosed GD, antithyroid drugs for less than 3 months. RNA was extracted from PBMCs in TRIzol for both TCR sequencing and RNA sequencing. Graves' disease was diagnosed according to American Thyroid Association guidelines. Patients were recruited from an endocrinology department in Xi'an, China. From each patient, around 9 milliliters of peripheral blood was collected into an EDTA anticoagulant tube. Ficoll Paque Plus density gradient separation was used to isolate PBMCs, and no further T cell sorting was done. RNA quality was checked with an Agilent 2100 Bioanalyzer and agarose gel, and concentration with a NanoDrop 2000. This entry is derived from a study of regulatory T cells in long-lasting Graves disease listed by TCRdb under 2021. For context, the study as a whole: Newly diagnosed Graves' disease patients had taken antithyroid drugs for less than 3 months. Peripheral blood TCR sequencing and RNA sequencing compared persistent Graves' disease patients with newly diagnosed Graves' disease patients. The study was conducted in China and was registered as a clinical trial. TCR sequencing covered around 13 persistent and around 20 newly diagnosed Graves' disease patients, some 33 samples in total. Findings and caveats that apply to the study as a whole: Compared with newly diagnosed patients, patients with persistent Graves' disease had lower TCR Shannon entropy and fewer highly expanded clones, which suggests clonal expansion. Persistent disease showed preferential use of TRBV28, TRBJ1-2 and TRBJ2-5, whereas newly diagnosed disease favored TRBV20-1 and TRBJ2-1. The study examined only peripheral blood because the primary lesion, thyroid tissue, could not be accessed. Only the TCR beta chain was sequenced and analyzed. As a limitation, the authors acknowledged that the small sample size may reduce accuracy. Patients with persistent disease shared more public clonotypes (around 2,500) than newly diagnosed patients did (about 1,000).

Library preparation employed multiplex PCR. Sequencing relied on an Illumina HiSeq 4000. CDR3 regions were amplified by Arm-PCR with iRepertoire HTBI primers to construct TCR beta libraries. Before sequencing, the PCR products underwent gel purification. In the paper's pipeline: A total of roughly 67 TRBV and more than twelve TRBJ segments were identified across samples and were used for gene usage analysis of CDR3 amino acid clonotypes. Filtered high-quality paired reads were merged into contigs using COPE and FqMerger. BLAST was used to align contigs to the IMGT TRBV, TRBD and TRBJ reference genes, and CDR3 was defined following IMGT. Any clonotype with a frequency above 0.1% was counted as a highly expanded clone. Shannon entropy was used to measure repertoire diversity, and the Gini coefficient was used to measure V-J evenness. A clonotype was considered public if more than one individual shared it. TCRdb reworked the public reads: Q25 trimming with fastp, MiXCR clone assembly, productive beta chains retained. A single entry per CDR3 protein holds the most common genes and DNA from its merged rows. TCRdb, rather than the study authors, made the V and J calls. Recorded for this sample are hundreds of thousands of distinct CDR3 sequences; about 13% of them occurred a single time. The ten largest make up roughly 10% of the sample.

CDR1 MDHEN and CDR2 SYDVKM were looked up in the germline V gene. The CDR3 runs 12 residues from the cysteine to the phenylalanine. Only the CDR3 DNA is retained, 36 bases long and in frame from the first base. V is shortened by 6 bases, J by 14 bases, and the region joining them spans 14 bases. These same records also appear under a second study, on T cells in Graves' hyperthyroidism and ophthalmopathy. The second paper states: Graves' hyperthyroidism was defined as stable when no progression to ophthalmopathy occurred over 18 months of follow-up. The hyperthyroidism patients were between 18 and 65 years old and newly diagnosed, with a disease duration of less than 2 months. Any patient with an uncontrolled infection, another autoimmune disease, pregnancy or lactation was excluded. Diagnoses relied on clinical symptoms, serum thyroxine and TRAb, thyroid ultrasound and orbital computed tomography. For the first round of RT-PCR on the TCR CDR3, the HTBI primer set was used together with the Qiagen OneStep RT-PCR kit. Most expanded thyroid clonotypes (frequency above 0.001) were also found in blood, which suggests that blood repertoires may mirror thyroid immune responses. A model built on a 13 V-J signature distinguished ophthalmopathy from stable hyperthyroidism, reaching 85% to 90% sensitivity and about 81% specificity in cross-validation and 80%/75% in testing. During validation, the model predicted progression to ophthalmopathy a median of approximately six months ahead of onset, with around 65% sensitivity and 72.22% specificity. To identify distinguishing TCR V-J signatures, a discovery cohort of 95 to 100 patients was used, comprising some 45 with Graves' ophthalmopathy and roughly 60 with stable Graves' hyperthyroidism. An independent validation cohort of some 18 hyperthyroidism patients and more than 15 patients who later progressed to ophthalmopathy tested prospective prediction of ophthalmopathy. The roughly 100 discovery patients were divided at random into training and test sets in a 7:3 ratio. The study also compared thyroid tissue and blood T-cell repertoires from about six Graves' hyperthyroidism patients. After sampling, hyperthyroidism patients received methimazole starting at 30 mg daily, and ophthalmopathy patients received high-dose intravenous methylprednisolone. The libraries were constructed in a second round of multiplex PCR and then size-selected and purified. Paired-end sequencing of the libraries was performed with 100 bp reads on an Illumina HiSeq2000. Raw data were processed with SOAPnuke, discarding reads with adapters, uncalled bases, mean Phred below 15, or no exact constant-primer or identifier match. High-quality paired reads were merged using COPE v1.2.5, and each unique nucleotide sequence was defined as a clonotype. MiTCR v1.1 was used to align the clonotypes against IMGT TRBV, TRBD and TRBJ reference segments. Analysis was restricted to V-J combinations with a frequency above 0.0001, which covered 99.2% of repertoires. A TCS score was defined as the ratio between F50 (clonal expansion) and ExV (chaos), using BLOSUM62-based TCRdist between CDR3 peptides within each V-J. Welch's t-statistics and random forest reduced approximately 520 V-J features to roughly 13, which were used in a naive Bayes classifier (R e1071). No statistical method was used to fix the sample size in advance, and group allocation was not hidden from the investigators. According to the paper, TCR Vbeta CDR3 sequencing was carried out on 135 peripheral blood samples, which came from under 50 ophthalmopathy, 70 to 80 hyperthyroidism and approximately 17 progressor patients.

The clonotype was recovered from a man between 25 and 39 years old with Graves disease. Donor details come from another sample of the same person, matched by shared clones. The chain was built from TRBV28 and TRBJ1-6; D gene: possibly TRBD1, on 6 matching bases. The sequences come from peripheral blood mononuclear cells (PBMCs), collected at new diagnosis, from a patient treated with antithyroid drugs. The DNA reads TGTGCCAGCAGCCTCGGACAGTCGGCCCTCCACTTT. It encodes CASSLGQSALHF.